Presented here are 30 T cell receptor beta chains from one specimen sequenced in a study of control samples from healthy donors and cancer patients. Sequenced by immunoSEQ multiplex PCR; TCRdb stores in-frame clones only, minus some. The table lists about 85,000 clones, roughly 91% of them singletons, with less than 9% in the top ten. Source material: blood. The source of these receptors is a woman aged 60-75 years in good health.

The chain employs TRBV7-9 and TRBJ1-1; D is ambiguous. The V gene's germline CDR1 is SEHNR and CDR2 FQNEAQ (reference sequence). Trimming removed 1 base from V and 5 bases from J, with 8 bases in between. This CDR3 is built from 13 residues. The CDR3 DNA reads TGTGCCAGCAGCTTAGATCAGAGGACTGAAGCTTTCTTT. Its translation is CASSLDQRTEAFF.

The chain carries TRBV7-8 and TRBJ2-7; TRBD1 matches 8 bases. The CDR3 is made up of 12 amino acids. V dropped 0 bases and J dropped 10; count of bases not matched to a gene: 2. Germline V CDR1 and CDR2: SGHVS, FQNEAQ. The CDR3 DNA reads TGTGCCAGCAGCTTAGCTGGACAGGGCCAGTACTTC. Translation gives CASSLAGQGQYF.

The V and J genes are TRBV7-9 and TRBJ2-1, with D tentatively TRBD1 or TRBD2 (5 bases each). Germline CDR1 and CDR2: SEHNR and FQNEAQ (reference sequence). Trimming pared 5 bases from V and 5 bases from J, leaving 19 bases between. This CDR3 region has 16 residues. CDR3 DNA sequence: TGTGCCAGCAGCCCTCCGGTCCTGGGGACGAACAATGAGCAGTTCTTC. It is translated as CASSPPVLGTNNEQFF.

The rearrangement joins TRBV28 to TRBJ1-1; maybe TRBD1 (5 bases). Trimming took 7 bases from V and 3 from J, leaving 12 bases between them. The CDR3 sequence is 13 residues long. From germline, CDR1 is MDHEN and CDR2 SYDVKM. The CDR3 DNA reads as TGTGCCAGCACCATTAGGGGTGACACTGAAGCTTTCTTT. It yields the protein CASTIRGDTEAFF.

The V gene is TRBV3-1 (or the pseudogene TRBV3-2), the J gene TRBJ1-2; the D is unclear. In germline, CDR1 is LGHDT, CDR2 YNNKEL (reference sequence). Trimming shortened V by 0 bases and J by 2 bases, and 7 bases separated the two germline ends. The CDR3 totals 14 residues. The CDR3 nucleotides are TGTGCCAGCAGCCAAGATCTGGACAACTATGGCTACACCTTC. Its protein product is CASSQDLDNYGYTF.

This clone showed up just a few times. The chain couples TRBV14 to TRBJ1-4; the D is unclear. Germline loops: CDR1 SGHDN, CDR2 FVKESK. Trimming shortened V by 4 bases and J by 4 bases, and 7 bases separated the two germline ends. The CDR3 contains 13 residues. The CDR3 region is CASSRYYNEKLFF. The CDR3 coding sequence is TGTGCCAGCAGCCGCTACTATAATGAAAAACTGTTTTTT.

This clone was recorded only once. CDR3 loop: CSVTRDLNTEAFF. CDR3 DNA sequence: TGCAGCGTGACAAGGGACTTGAACACTGAAGCTTTCTTT. This rearrangement joins TRBV29-1 to TRBJ1-1; maybe TRBD1 (5 bases). CDR1 and CDR2 (germline): SQVTM, ANQGSEA. The CDR3 loop spans 13 amino acids. Trimming shortened V by 6 bases and J by 0 bases, and 11 bases separated the two germline ends.

V usage is TRBV7-2 and J usage is TRBJ1-2; 7 bases match TRBD1. V trimming: 1 base; J trimming: 4 bases; junction bases outside the gene matches: 6. Per germline, CDR1 SGHTA and CDR2 FQGNSA. The CDR3 is 15 amino acids. The CDR3 DNA reads as TGTGCCAGCAGCTTAGGACAGGGAGACGTCTATGGCTACACCTTC. Translating it yields CASSLGQGDVYGYTF.

This CDR3 reads CAISVGETEAFF. The CDR3 DNA follows: TGTGCCATCAGTGTCGGGGAGACTGAAGCTTTCTTT. The chain combines TRBV10-3 with TRBJ1-1; D gene uncertain. The V gene lost 4 bases and the J gene lost 5 bases, with 8 bases spanning the gap. The CDR3 extends over 12 amino acids. Germline V gene lookup returns CDR1 ENHRY and CDR2 SYGVKD.

This rearrangement joins TRBV7-9 to TRBJ2-1, with 8 nucleotides matching TRBD2. The junction had 13 bases not matched to a gene; V was cut back by 4 bases and J by 5 bases. Germline lookup yields CDR1 SEHNR and CDR2 FQNEAQ (reference sequence). This CDR3 contains 17 residues. CDR3 in DNA: TGTGCCAGCAGCTCCCAGGGTCGTGCGGGAGGACACAATGAGCAGTTCTTC. Translating gives CASSSQGRAGGHNEQFF.

J is TRBJ2-5 and V is TRBV5-1; the D gene is possibly TRBD1 (6 bases). Germline V gene lookup returns CDR1 SGHRS and CDR2 YFSETQ. Trimming removed 0 bases from V and 7 bases from J, with 13 bases in between. This CDR3 region has 14 residues. In DNA form, the CDR3 reads TGCGCCAGCAGCTTGGTTGGGGGCCCTGGGACCCAGTACTTC. Protein sequence: CASSLVGGPGTQYF.

The chain is built from TRBV28 and TRBJ1-2; no clear D gene. Trimming shortened V by 7 bases and J by 2 bases, and 20 bases separated the two germline ends. The CDR3 has 16 residues. In germline, CDR1 is MDHEN, CDR2 SYDVKM. This CDR3 reads CASTAPHGQTNYGYTF. The CDR3, as DNA: TGTGCCAGCACCGCGCCCCATGGGCAGACAAACTATGGCTACACCTTC.

This clone came up a few times. Within the sample, other DNA sequences also encode this same CDR3. The gene calls are TRBV19 and TRBJ1-2; 7 bases map to TRBD1. This CDR3 is built from 13 residues. V shed 5 bases, J shed 4 bases, and the junction held 4 bases outside the gene matches. Germline CDR1 reads LNHDA; CDR2 reads SQIVND (reference sequence). The CDR3 DNA sequence: TGTGCCAGTAGTCCACAGGGGTTCTATGGCTACACCTTC. This codes for CASSPQGFYGYTF. Filled out from reference TRBV19 and TRBJ1-2, the complete variable domain reads DGGITQSPKYLFRKEGQNVTLSCEQNLNHDAMYWYRQDPGQGLRLIYYSQIVNDFQKGDIAEGYSVSREKKESFPLTVTSAQKNPTAFYLCASSPQGFYGYTFGSGTRLTVV.

The chain couples TRBV28 to TRBJ1-6; 7 bases map to TRBD1. CDR3 size: 13 residues. CDR1 and CDR2 (germline): MDHEN, SYDVKM. The J segment lost 9 bases and the V segment lost 7 bases, leaving 6 bases of the junction unmatched. The CDR3 is CASIPGGGSPLHF. The CDR3 DNA reads TGTGCCAGCATCCCAGGGGGAGGTTCACCCCTCCACTTT.

This chain links TRBV5-1 with TRBJ1-3, with D perhaps matching TRBD1 (5 bases). This CDR3 is built from 14 residues. Between the trimmed V and J ends, which lost 2 bases and 4 bases, there was a span of 10 bases. The germline gives CDR1 SGHRS, CDR2 YFSETQ. The DNA of the CDR3 is TGCGCCAGCAGCTTCTCAGGGAGGGGAAACACCATATATTTT. This translates into CASSFSGRGNTIYF.

This clone was found a few times. This sample also contains other DNA sequences that code for the same CDR3. V is TRBV28 and J is TRBJ1-6; D gene ambiguous. The CDR3 runs 14 residues. V lost 7 bases and J lost 6, with 13 bases in between. Germline V CDR1 and CDR2: MDHEN, SYDVKM. The CDR3 loop is CASKGAGSNSPLHF. The DNA of the CDR3 is TGTGCCAGCAAAGGCGCCGGGTCTAATTCACCCCTCCACTTT.

The chain is built from TRBV11-2 and TRBJ1-2; 7 bases are a match to TRBD1. Germline V lookup: CDR1 SGHAT, CDR2 FQNNGV. V lost 5 bases, J lost 1 base, and 7 bases stayed unmatched. CDR3 length: 15 residues. The chain's CDR3 is CASSTIRGYNYGYTF. CDR3 nucleotide sequence: TGTGCCAGCAGCACAATCAGGGGGTATAACTATGGCTACACCTTC.

V usage is TRBV28 and J usage is TRBJ2-7; TRBD2 agrees at 8 bases. Germline V gene lookup returns CDR1 MDHEN and CDR2 SYDVKM. The V segment lost 1 base and the J segment 3 bases; nucleotides outside the gene matches: 5. The CDR3 length is 15 residues. The CDR3 coding sequence is TGTGCCAGCAGTTTATTTGCGGGAGGCGTCTACGAGCAGTACTTC. Protein: CASSLFAGGVYEQYF.

J is TRBJ1-4 and V is TRBV7-2, with TRBD1 matching over 9 bases. CDR3 size: 16 residues. CDR1 is SGHTA and CDR2 is FQGNSA in the germline V gene. Losses at the gene ends were 4 bases for V and 3 bases for J; bases not matched to a gene: 6. The CDR3 here is CASSSTGGWPNEKLFF. As DNA, the CDR3 is TGTGCCAGCAGCTCGACAGGGGGATGGCCTAATGAAAAACTGTTTTTT.

This chain uses TRBV5-5 with TRBJ1-2, with a weak D call TRBD1 (5 bases). This CDR3 has 13 residues. Trimming shortened V by 3 bases and J by 8 bases, and 14 bases separated the two germline ends. Germline V gene data show CDR1 as SGHKS and CDR2 as YYEKEE (reference sequence). CDR3 amino acids: CASSWGTAAGYTF. CDR3 sequence (DNA): TGTGCCAGCAGCTGGGGGACGGCGGCAGGCTACACCTTC.

The gene calls are TRBV6-5 and TRBJ2-3; perhaps TRBD2 as D (5 bases). Germline lookup yields CDR1 MNHEY and CDR2 SVGAGI. Deletions cut 10 bases from V and 3 bases from J, with 11 bases between. The CDR3 has 12 amino acids. The CDR3 sequence: CATDLTTDTQYF. The CDR3, as DNA: TGTGCCACGGACTTGACGACAGATACGCAGTATTTT.

The chain joins TRBV20-1 to TRBJ1-2; the D is unclear. The CDR3 runs to 14 residues. The V gene lost 3 bases and the J gene lost 6 bases, with 17 bases spanning the gap. Looked up from germline, CDR1 is DFQATT and CDR2 is SNEGSKA (reference sequence). The CDR3 region is CSASDTSRLHGYTF. The CDR3, as DNA: TGCAGTGCTAGTGATACCAGCAGACTCCATGGCTACACCTTC.

The chain uses TRBV6-1 and TRBJ1-5, with TRBD1 matching 10 bases. J lost 6 bases, V lost 3 bases, and 2 bases had no gene match. CDR3 length equals 14 residues. Germline V gene sequence: CDR1 MNHNS, CDR2 SASEGT. The CDR3 coding sequence is TGTGCCAGCAGTGAGACAGGGGGCATTCAGCCCCAGCATTTT. Translated: CASSETGGIQPQHF.

This rearrangement joins TRBV19 to TRBJ1-5; TRBD1 matches at 8 bases. Trimming cost V 5 bases and J 7 bases; bases outside gene matches: 10. CDR1 LNHDA and CDR2 SQIVND come from the germline V gene (reference sequence). CDR3 length: 15 residues. This CDR3 reads CASSPGTGWGQPQHF. The CDR3, as DNA: TGTGCCAGTAGTCCAGGGACAGGTTGGGGACAGCCCCAGCATTTT.

This clone appeared once. This chain links TRBV9 with TRBJ2-3, with TRBD2 matching over 8 bases. J was trimmed by 5 bases and V by 0 bases; bases with no gene match: 8. CDR3 length: 16 amino acids. Germline V gene sequence: CDR1 SGDLS, CDR2 YYNGEE. The CDR3 coding sequence is TGTGCCAGCAGCGTAGGCGGGGCCCGGGGGGGAGATACGCAGTATTTT. Translation: CASSVGGARGGDTQYF.

The chain links TRBV24-1 to TRBJ2-3; TRBD1 agrees at 7 bases. The V gene end was trimmed by 4 bases and the J gene end by 4 bases; junction bases not matched to a gene: 7. CDR1 and CDR2 (germline): KGHDR, SFDVKD. The CDR3 spans 15 residues. CDR3 in amino acids: CATSEGGRSADTQYF. The CDR3, as DNA: TGTGCCACCAGTGAAGGGGGCCGTAGTGCAGATACGCAGTATTTT.

The chain is built from TRBV11-2 and TRBJ1-5; D is unclear. V was trimmed by 2 bases and J by 0 bases, leaving 8 bases between them. Germline lookup yields CDR1 SGHAT and CDR2 FQNNGV. The CDR3 consists of 15 residues. The CDR3: CASSLSENSNQPQHF. In DNA form, the CDR3 reads TGTGCCAGCAGCTTATCAGAGAATAGCAATCAGCCCCAGCATTTT.

The chain uses TRBV9 and TRBJ2-3; no reliable D call. V was trimmed by 0 bases and J by 2 bases, leaving 7 bases between them. The CDR3 has 14 amino acids. Germline V gives CDR1 SGDLS, CDR2 YYNGEE. The CDR3 coding sequence is TGTGCCAGCAGCGTAGAGGCCAACACAGATACGCAGTATTTT. Translating gives CASSVEANTDTQYF.

This sequence joins TRBV28 and TRBJ2-7; 8 bases are a match to TRBD1. CDR3 length: 12 amino acids. J gave up 6 bases and V 5 bases, and 3 bases lay outside the gene matches. Germline V gene lookup returns CDR1 MDHEN and CDR2 SYDVKM. Here the CDR3 reads CASSRQGLEQYF. DNA of the CDR3: TGTGCCAGCAGTCGACAGGGGCTCGAGCAGTACTTC.

The chain is built from TRBV19 and TRBJ1-1, with D hard to call. This CDR3 comprises 13 residues. Trimming took off 4 bases at V and 0 bases at J, with 6 bases between the two ends. CDR1 is LNHDA and CDR2 is SQIVND in the germline V gene (reference sequence). In nucleotides, the CDR3 is TGTGCCAGTAGTAACAGTATGAACACTGAAGCTTTCTTT. Its protein product is CASSNSMNTEAFF.